The rows below give T cell receptor beta chains drawn from one sample of a study of blood T cells in healthy people across ages. TCRdb used MiXCR to reprocess the 5' RACE reads, holding one entry per CDR3 protein. The data show about 800,000 distinct CDR3 sequences, around 25% seen once. In addition, the sample was reused for a study of T cells of mothers and their children.

Source material: blood. Source of these receptors: a boy between 10 and 17 years old in good health. Both conserved end residues are part of each CDR3. The order of the fields is CDR3 length, V gene, CDR3 protein.

>16|TRBV14
CASSQFPRAINYGYTF
>14|TRBV4-1
CASSPGSAYNEQFF
>13|TRBV29-1
CSVAPDTYTEAFF
>16|TRBV5-6
CASSWDRGSGANVLTF
>14|TRBV7-9
CASSPRDRLDTQYF
>16|TRBV25-1
CASSEGAGGPLNEQFF
>15|TRBV6-2/TRBV6-3
CASRGRGESHTEAFF
>16|TRBV9
CASSVGDRGRNTEAFF
>14|TRBV27
CASSARDRGPEAFF
>13|TRBV6-5
CASHTRLQETQYF
>10|TRBV29-1
CSVAGETQYF
>14|TRBV5-1
CASSLAVLPETQYF
>12|TRBV15
CATSRDRKTQYF
>13|TRBV5-1
CASSGLAGGKVYF
>15|TRBV10-3
CATTPTGGKGETQYF